The clone carrying this TCR beta chain appeared a few times. Its specificity is not known. Samples came from axillary lymph nodes draining the breast cancer. The data originate from a study of breast tumors, draining lymph nodes, adjacent tissues. Notes on the study in general: Tumors had less TCR diversity than lymph nodes, more than nontumor tissue. Findings are consistent with lymph node origin and intratumoral expansion of most tumor T cells.

Germline assignment: CDR1 MNHEY and CDR2 SMNVEV (reference sequence). Trimming left V 0 bases short and J 6 bases short, with 18 bases between. CDR3 length: 16 residues. TCRdb reanalysed the multiplex PCR reads using MiXCR and keeps one entry per CDR3 protein. The table includes fewer than 200,000 distinct CDR3 sequences, around a third detected once. The chain combines TRBV27 with TRBJ2-7; D perhaps matches TRBD2 (6 bases). The sequence derives from a female donor with breast cancer. Some clones in this sample may be carry-over from other donors' samples. Sequencing used axillary lymph node tissue. Here the CDR3 reads CASSLSGYRDFLEQYF. The DNA of the CDR3 is TGTGCCAGCAGTTTATCCGGGTACCGGGACTTCCTCGAGCAGTACTTC.